This T cell receptor (beta chain) was sequenced in a study of blood T cell repertoires in COVID-19. Study as a whole: COVID-19 samples, acute and convalescent, were from the United States, Italy and Spain. PBMCs, B-cell-depleted T cells, or T cells provided the cDNA or gDNA that made up the material.

Original processing methods: Researchers report that nucleated cell counts were estimated from reference gene primer amplification. Generated by immunoSEQ multiplex PCR, the TCRdb table keeps only in-frame clones and is missing some. Clone size and the V and J calls come from that table; the DNA yielded D and trimming. The table shows about 59,000 clones, with 65% to 80% occurring only once. This CDR3 is built from 15 residues. CDR1 is SGHRS, CDR2 YFSETQ, per germline. V trimming: 4 bases; J trimming: 6 bases; junction bases outside the gene matches: 9. The sequenced sample consisted of peripheral blood. The TCR comes from a man aged 55 to 70 with acute or convalescent COVID-19. The chain combines TRBV5-1 with TRBJ2-7; 11 bases fit TRBD1. CDR3 loop: CASSPSGTGGGEQYF. CDR3 sequence (DNA): TGCGCCAGCAGCCCTTCCGGGACAGGGGGAGGCGAGCAGTACTTC.